The 23 T cell receptor beta chains below come from one sample, sequenced in a study of blood T cell repertoires in COVID-19. This table comes from immunoSEQ multiplex PCR, and its TCRdb copy is limited to in-frame clones, with some not included. The data contain about 170,000 clones, approximately 85% of them singletons. The specimen sequenced was peripheral blood. These receptor sequences come from a man in his 60s who had recovered from COVID-19.

The V and J genes are TRBV16 and TRBJ2-3; tentatively, D is TRBD2 (6 bases). Germline assignment: CDR1 KGHSY and CDR2 FQNENV. V was trimmed by 6 bases and J by 0 bases, leaving 10 bases between them. The CDR3 consists of 14 residues. This CDR3 is CASSQTSSTDTQYF. CDR3 sequence (DNA): TGTGCCAGCAGTCAGACTAGTAGCACAGATACGCAGTATTTT.

The rearrangement uses TRBV6-1 and TRBJ2-7, with D perhaps TRBD1 (5 bases). The germline V and J ends were trimmed by 3 bases and 0 bases, with 12 bases remaining between them. The CDR3 is 15 residues long. CDR1 and CDR2 (germline): MNHNS, SASEGT. The CDR3: CASSEDWGSSYEQYF. The DNA of the CDR3 is TGTGCCAGCAGTGAGGATTGGGGCAGCTCCTACGAGCAGTACTTC.

V usage is TRBV11-3 and J usage is TRBJ2-2; D might be TRBD2 (5 bases). Between the trimmed V and J ends, which lost 1 base and 6 bases, there was a span of 12 bases. The CDR3 length is 15 residues. CDR1 is SGHNT, CDR2 YENEEA, per germline. CDR3 bases: TGTGCCAGCAGCTTAGTCGGGCAGGAGGCCGGGGAGCTGTTTTTT. It is translated as CASSLVGQEAGELFF. The variable domain in full, with the rest retrieved from reference TRBV11-3 and TRBJ2-2, is EAGVVQSPRYKIIEKKQPVAFWCNPISGHNTLYWYLQNLGQGPELLIRYENEEAVDDSQLPKDRFSAERLKGVDSTLKIQPAELGDSAVYLCASSLVGQEAGELFFGEGSRLTVL.

This rearrangement joins TRBV9 to TRBJ2-3; TRBD2 matches 9 bases. After removal of 5 bases from V and 0 bases from J, the junction contained 7 bases not matched to a gene. The germline CDR1 and CDR2 sequences are SGDLS and YYNGEE. This CDR3 contains 16 residues. In DNA, the CDR3 is TGTGCCAGCAGGCCTGCGGGGGGGCGGAGCACAGATACGCAGTATTTT. Translated: CASRPAGGRSTDTQYF. Together with reference TRBV9 and TRBJ2-3, the CDR3 gives the full variable domain: DSGVTQTPKHLITATGQRVTLRCSPRSGDLSVYWYQQSLDQGLQFLIQYYNGEERAKGNILERFSAQQFPDLHSELNLSSLELGDSALYFCASRPAGGRSTDTQYFGPGTRLTVL.

V and J are TRBV6-5 and TRBJ1-1, with D possibly being TRBD1 (6 bases). This CDR3 comprises 13 residues. Germline V CDR1 and CDR2: MNHEY, SVGAGI. Deletions cut 11 bases from V and 1 base from J, with 14 bases between. The chain's CDR3 is CAGTLTGNTEAFF. The CDR3 region has the DNA TGTGCCGGCACCCTGACAGGGAACACTGAAGCTTTCTTT.

The chain links TRBV5-4 to TRBJ2-5; TRBD1 might be the D (5 bases). Per germline, CDR1 SGHNT and CDR2 YYREEE (reference sequence). The CDR3 sequence is 13 residues long. V lost 6 bases to trimming and J lost 5 bases, with 14 bases between them. As DNA, the CDR3 is TGTGCCAGCATTCCGGACAACCGGGAGACCCAGTACTTC. Translating it yields CASIPDNRETQYF.

This clone has only one observation. This chain uses TRBV6-5 with TRBJ2-7; 7 bases fit TRBD1. Germline assignment: CDR1 MNHEY and CDR2 SVGAGI. This CDR3 comprises 14 residues. The junction had 11 bases not matched to a gene; V was cut back by 7 bases and J by 5 bases. DNA for the CDR3: TGTGCCAGCACCCCCGGACAGGAGATACACGAGCAGTACTTC. Amino acids: CASTPGQEIHEQYF.

This clone was recorded once. J is TRBJ2-7 and V is TRBV27, with 8 bases aligning to TRBD1. Germline assignment: CDR1 MNHEY and CDR2 SMNVEV (reference sequence). Trimming cost V 5 bases and J 3 bases; bases outside gene matches: 9. The CDR3 covers 15 residues. The CDR3 loop is CASSPDRAPFYEQYF. As DNA, the CDR3 is TGTGCCAGCAGTCCGGACAGGGCTCCTTTCTACGAGCAGTACTTC.

The chain recombines TRBV5-1 with TRBJ2-7, with 13 bases lining up with TRBD2. This CDR3 is built from 15 residues. Looked up from germline, CDR1 is SGHRS and CDR2 is YFSETQ. V dropped 4 bases and J dropped 3; count of bases not matched to a gene: 4. CDR3 loop: CASSTTSGGFYEQYF. The CDR3, as DNA: TGCGCCAGCAGCACGACTAGCGGGGGGTTCTACGAGCAGTACTTC.

The rearrangement links TRBV6-5 to TRBJ2-1, with 14 bases aligning to TRBD2. V lost 4 bases to trimming and J lost 8 bases; unmatched junction nucleotides: 4. This CDR3 has 15 amino acids. Germline V CDR1 and CDR2: MNHEY, SVGAGI. In DNA form, the CDR3 reads TGTGCCAGCAGTTCGGGACTAGCGGGGGCTCATGAGCAGTTCTTC. Amino acids: CASSSGLAGAHEQFF.

The chain is built from TRBV5-1 and TRBJ2-2; TRBD1 agrees at 7 bases. Germline V CDR1 and CDR2: SGHRS, YFSETQ. V dropped 0 bases and J dropped 6; count of bases not matched to a gene: 8. CDR3 length: 16 amino acids. The CDR3 bases are TGCGCCAGCAGCTTGGGGACCGGGACAGCGGCCGGGGAGCTGTTTTTT. It specifies CASSLGTGTAAGELFF.

The chain combines TRBV3-1 (or the pseudogene TRBV3-2) with TRBJ1-4, with D hard to call. The germline V gene has CDR1 LGHDT and CDR2 YNNKEL (reference sequence). Trimming took off 0 bases at V and 7 bases at J, with 12 bases between the two ends. CDR3 size: 15 residues. This CDR3 is CASSQEGGSSEKLFF. The CDR3 DNA follows: TGTGCCAGCAGCCAAGAGGGAGGGTCAAGTGAAAAACTGTTTTTT.

The genes are TRBV10-3 and TRBJ2-2; D unclear. Trimming stripped 4 bases from V and 6 bases from J, with 6 bases between. The CDR3 extends over 12 amino acids. CDR1 ENHRY and CDR2 SYGVKD come from the germline V gene. CDR3 sequence reads: CAISVESGELFF. CDR3 DNA sequence: TGTGCCATCAGTGTAGAATCCGGGGAGCTGTTTTTT.

The chain uses TRBV29-1 and TRBJ1-2, with 7 bases identical to TRBD1. Germline loops: CDR1 SQVTM, CDR2 ANQGSEA. V was pared by 6 bases and J by 3 bases, with 10 bases of the junction left unmatched. The CDR3 covers 14 residues. In nucleotides, the CDR3 is TGCAGCGTCGGTAGGACAGGAGGCTACTATGGCTACACCTTC. The encoded protein is CSVGRTGGYYGYTF.

The rearrangement uses TRBV4-1 and TRBJ1-2, with TRBD1 matching 9 bases. The ends lost 2 bases at V and 8 bases at J; junction bases unmatched: 12. The CDR3 contains 16 residues. CDR1 and CDR2 from the germline V gene are MGHRA and YSYEKL. CDR3: CASSQTTGTGNRGYTF. DNA for the CDR3: TGCGCCAGCAGCCAAACAACCGGGACAGGGAATCGGGGCTACACCTTC.

The gene calls are TRBV11-3 and TRBJ2-1; possibly TRBD2 for D (6 bases). Deletions cut 0 bases from V and 6 bases from J, with 12 bases between. The germline CDR1 and CDR2 sequences are SGHNT and YENEEA. This CDR3 has 15 amino acids. In DNA form, the CDR3 reads TGTGCCAGCAGCTTAGACCGGAGGAGGGTCAATGAGCAGTTCTTC. Its translation: CASSLDRRRVNEQFF.

V is TRBV11-3 and J is TRBJ2-3; 8 bases map to TRBD2. Germline loops: CDR1 SGHNT, CDR2 YENEEA. This CDR3 has 16 amino acids. V lost 2 bases, J lost 1 base, and 5 bases stayed unmatched. The CDR3 nucleotides read TGTGCCAGCAGCTTAAGGACCGGGGGGGGCACAGATACGCAGTATTTT. Translated, it gives CASSLRTGGGTDTQYF.

The chain links TRBV7-9 to TRBJ1-6; D not certain. This CDR3 has 14 amino acids. Trimming took off 2 bases at V and 7 bases at J, with 9 bases between the two ends. Germline V CDR1 and CDR2: SEHNR, FQNEAQ (reference sequence). In DNA, the CDR3 is TGTGCCAGCAGCTTATTTTCAGGCAATTCACCCCTCCACTTT. Translation: CASSLFSGNSPLHF.

The chain couples TRBV6-2 or TRBV6-3 to TRBJ1-2; no firm D call. This CDR3 comprises 14 residues. Germline assignment: CDR1 MNHEY and CDR2 SVGEGT. The V end was cut by 0 bases, the J end by 4 bases, with 9 bases between. For the CDR3, the DNA is TGTGCCAGCAGTTACTCGAGGCCTTCCTATGGCTACACCTTC. Translated: CASSYSRPSYGYTF.

The rearrangement uses TRBV7-2 and TRBJ2-7; 9 bases align to TRBD2. This CDR3 has 16 amino acids. Germline V lookup: CDR1 SGHTA, CDR2 FQGNSA. The V and J ends lost 2 bases and 2 bases, in that order; junction bases with no gene match: 7. The CDR3 is CASSLTGGGGPYEQYF. The CDR3 DNA sequence: TGTGCCAGCAGCTTAACGGGCGGGGGGGGGCCCTACGAGCAGTACTTC.

The count of this clone is one. The chain combines TRBV9 with TRBJ1-2; D remains unclear. The germline CDR1 and CDR2 sequences are SGDLS and YYNGEE. The length of the CDR3 is 14 residues. The V end lost 0 bases, the J end lost 8 bases, and 14 bases lay between the germline ends. The DNA of the CDR3 is TGTGCCAGCAGCGTAGATGGGCGCAGCCAGGGCTACACCTTC. It is translated as CASSVDGRSQGYTF.

The J gene is TRBJ1-1, the V gene TRBV19; tentatively, D is TRBD1 (6 bases). V gave up 3 bases and J gave up 10 bases, with 21 bases separating them. This CDR3 has 15 amino acids. CDR1 LNHDA and CDR2 SQIVND come from the germline V gene (reference sequence). As DNA, the CDR3 is TGTGCCAGTAGTATTTCGCCGGGACATCGCGGCGGAGCTTTCTTT. It encodes CASSISPGHRGGAFF. The full variable domain, completed using reference TRBV19 and TRBJ1-1, is DGGITQSPKYLFRKEGQNVTLSCEQNLNHDAMYWYRQDPGQGLRLIYYSQIVNDFQKGDIAEGYSVSREKKESFPLTVTSAQKNPTAFYLCASSISPGHRGGAFFGQGTRLTVV.

In DNA, the CDR3 is TGTGCCAGCAGCCCGCGTGTGGGGGGGTCCTACAATGAGCAGTTCTTC. The encoded protein is CASSPRVGGSYNEQFF. This chain connects TRBV7-6 to TRBJ2-1, with 7 nucleotides matching TRBD2. V lost 5 bases and J lost 1; bases outside the gene matches: 8. In germline, CDR1 is SGHVS, CDR2 FNYEAQ. This CDR3 has 16 amino acids. The complete variable domain, with remaining parts taken from reference TRBV7-6 and TRBJ2-1, reads GAGVSQSPRYKVTKRGQDVALRCDPISGHVSLYWYRQALGQGPEFLTYFNYEAQQDKSGLPNDRFSAERPEGSISTLTIQRTEQRDSAMYRCASSPRVGGSYNEQFFGPGTRLTVL.